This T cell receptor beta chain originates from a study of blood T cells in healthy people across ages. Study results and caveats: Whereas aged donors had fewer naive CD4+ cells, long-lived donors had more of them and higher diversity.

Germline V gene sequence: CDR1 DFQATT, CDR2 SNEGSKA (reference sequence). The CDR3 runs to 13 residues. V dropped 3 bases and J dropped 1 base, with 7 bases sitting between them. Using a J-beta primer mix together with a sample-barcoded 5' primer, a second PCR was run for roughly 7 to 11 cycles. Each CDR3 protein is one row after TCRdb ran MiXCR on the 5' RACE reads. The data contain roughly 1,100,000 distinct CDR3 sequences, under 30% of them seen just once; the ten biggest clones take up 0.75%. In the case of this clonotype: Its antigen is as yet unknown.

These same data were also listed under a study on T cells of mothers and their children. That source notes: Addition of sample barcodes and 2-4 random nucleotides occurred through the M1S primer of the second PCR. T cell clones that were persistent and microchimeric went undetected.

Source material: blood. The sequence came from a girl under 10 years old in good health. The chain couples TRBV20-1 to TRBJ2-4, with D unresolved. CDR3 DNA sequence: TGCAGTGCTAGTATTGGGGCCAAAAACATTCAGTACTTC. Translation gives CSASIGAKNIQYF.